Below, 4 T cell receptor beta chains from the same sample are listed, as sequenced in a study of blood T cells in healthy people across ages. Sample-barcoded 5' priming and a J-beta primer mix drove a second PCR of 7 to 11 cycles. Each CDR3 protein is one row after TCRdb ran MiXCR on the 5' RACE reads. The sample lists over a million distinct CDR3 sequences; 35% to 50% were seen once. The sequenced material came from blood. The receptors stem from a woman aged 60-75 years in good health.

This chain uses TRBV5-1 with TRBJ1-5; maybe TRBD1 (5 bases). Looked up from germline, CDR1 is SGHRS and CDR2 is YFSETQ. Trimming stripped 1 base from V and 3 bases from J, with 11 bases between. CDR3 size: 15 residues. CDR3 in amino acids: CASSLSGGANQPQHF. CDR3 DNA sequence: TGCGCCAGCAGCTTGAGTGGAGGGGCCAATCAGCCCCAGCATTTT.

V usage is TRBV7-8 and J usage is TRBJ2-7, with a tentative D call TRBD1 (6 bases). CDR3 length equals 15 residues. Deletions cut 5 bases from V and 2 bases from J, with 16 bases between. Germline CDR1 SGHVS, CDR2 FQNEAQ. DNA of the CDR3: TGTGCCAGCAGCCGGGATGGGGACAACCCCTACGAGCAGTACTTC. Its translation is CASSRDGDNPYEQYF.

The chain recombines TRBV27 with TRBJ1-1; possible D gene TRBD1, 5 bases. Germline CDR1 is MNHEY and CDR2 is SMNVEV (reference sequence). Trimming stripped 3 bases from V and 7 bases from J, with 18 bases between. The length of the CDR3 is 15 residues. The CDR3 sequence: CASSFYLGGTGEAFF. CDR3 sequence (DNA): TGTGCCAGCAGTTTCTACCTCGGGGGAACAGGTGAAGCTTTCTTT.

This clonotype has just a few counts. CDR3 in amino acids: CSVEGTSGRAHEQYF. CDR3 in DNA: TGCAGCGTTGAAGGAACTAGCGGGAGGGCCCACGAGCAGTACTTC. This chain connects TRBV29-1 to TRBJ2-7, with TRBD2 matching 13 bases. The CDR3 sequence is 15 residues long. Germline CDR1 reads SQVTM; CDR2 reads ANQGSEA. V lost 1 base and J lost 5; bases outside the gene matches: 5.